Each of the 27 T cell receptor beta chains below was sequenced from the same sample in a study of blood T cells in healthy people across ages. For the second PCR, which ran for roughly 6 to 12 cycles, a sample-barcoded 5' primer and a J-beta primer mix were used. TCRdb fed the 5' RACE reads into MiXCR, producing one record per CDR3 protein. The repertoire consists of 650,000 to 950,000 distinct CDR3 sequences, with roughly 44% occurring once and the leading ten covering approximately 19%. The sample taken for sequencing was blood. These receptors all come from a man in his sixties in good health.

The chain joins TRBV30 to TRBJ2-4; D remains ambiguous. The DNA end is a closer match to TRBJ2-7, so the J assignment may be wrong. This CDR3 region has 12 residues. Germline lookup yields CDR1 GTSNPN and CDR2 SVGIG (reference sequence). In DNA, the CDR3 is TGTGCCCCGAGGCCCAGGCCCTACGAGCAGTACTTC. The encoded protein is CAPRPRPYEQYF.

This chain connects TRBV6-6 to TRBJ1-2; D might be TRBD1 (5 bases). V shed 2 bases and J shed 6 bases, with 16 bases lying between them. Germline V gives CDR1 MNHNY, CDR2 SVGAGI (reference sequence). The CDR3 runs to 15 residues. CDR3 amino acids: CASSYGAGVVDGYTF. CDR3 coding DNA: TGTGCCAGCAGTTACGGGGCGGGGGTGGTCGATGGCTACACCTTC.

The chain has TRBV12-3 or TRBV12-4 and TRBJ2-2; no firm D call. CDR3 size: 10 residues. Deletions cut 10 bases from V and 6 bases from J, with 6 bases between. CDR3 in amino acids: CAIRAGELFF. DNA of the CDR3: TGTGCCATCCGAGCCGGGGAGCTGTTTTTT.

This chain links TRBV7-2 with TRBJ2-1; D may be TRBD2 (6 bases). There are 15 residues in the CDR3. The V gene lost 11 bases and the J gene lost 0 bases, with 17 bases spanning the gap. Germline values: CDR1 SGHTA, CDR2 FQGNSA. CDR3 in DNA: TGTGCCGGCGTGGAGGGTTCTAGCTCCTACAATGAGCAGTTCTTC. Its translation: CAGVEGSSSYNEQFF. Together with reference TRBV7-2 and TRBJ2-1, the CDR3 gives the full variable domain: GAGVSQSPSNKVTEKGKDVELRCDPISGHTALYWYRQSLGQGLEFLIYFQGNSAPDKSGLPSDRFSAERTGGSVSTLTIQRTQQEDSAVYLCAGVEGSSSYNEQFFGPGTRLTVL.

The chain links TRBV24-1 to TRBJ2-3; tentatively, D is TRBD1 (6 bases). There are 17 residues in the CDR3. V gave up 1 base and J gave up 2 bases, with 15 bases separating them. Germline V gives CDR1 KGHDR, CDR2 SFDVKD. CDR3 DNA sequence: TGTGCCACCAGTGATTTTACTGACAGGCGAAACACAGATACGCAGTATTTT. Translating it yields CATSDFTDRRNTDTQYF.

This clonotype has just a few counts. This rearrangement joins TRBV7-2 to TRBJ2-1, with TRBD2 as a possible D gene (6 bases). There are 14 residues in the CDR3. Germline CDR1 reads SGHTA; CDR2 reads FQGNSA. V lost 4 bases to trimming and J lost 13 bases, with 20 bases between them. The chain's CDR3 is CASSSASGGSNQFF. CDR3 sequence (DNA): TGTGCCAGCAGCTCCGCCAGTGGGGGGTCCAATCAGTTCTTC.

To note about this clonotype: Mismatch with germline at one junction end may stem from a read error. The chain employs TRBV6-6 and TRBJ1-1; weak D call: TRBD1 (5 bases). This CDR3 is built from 12 residues. In germline, CDR1 is MNHNY, CDR2 SVGAGI (reference sequence). Written as DNA, the CDR3 is TGTGCCAGCAGCCCAGGGAACCCTGAAGCTTTCTTT. It codes for CASSPGNPEAFF.

The chain couples TRBV5-1 to TRBJ2-5, with 7 bases aligning to TRBD1. This CDR3 spans 15 amino acids. J lost 11 bases, V lost 4 bases, and 17 bases had no gene match. Germline CDR1 is SGHRS and CDR2 is YFSETQ. The CDR3 DNA reads as TGCGCCAGCAGCACCGGGACAGCACTGCACAATGAGCAGTACTTC. Protein: CASSTGTALHNEQYF.

On this clonotype: Possible read error: a much larger clone is one base away. CDR3 amino acids: CASNNEPQGHGKEYF. In DNA form, the CDR3 reads TGTGCCAGCAACAACGAGCCTCAAGGACACGGCAAAGAGTACTTC. The rearrangement joins TRBV6-6 to TRBJ2-4, with D tentatively TRBD1 (5 bases). Looked up from germline, CDR1 is MNHNY and CDR2 is SVGAGI (reference sequence). V was trimmed by 7 bases and J by 14 bases, leaving 27 bases between them. The CDR3 is 15 amino acids.

This clonotype has just a few counts. V gene TRBV4-3 combines with J gene TRBJ2-1, with 8 nucleotides matching TRBD1. From germline, CDR1 is LGHNA and CDR2 YSLEER. Trimming took 2 bases from V and 2 from J; bases not matched to a gene: 11. The CDR3 spans 18 residues. The CDR3 coding sequence is TGCGCCAGCAGCCAATTCCCGTTCGGGACAGGTACCTACAATGAGCAGTTCTTC. It codes for CASSQFPFGTGTYNEQFF.

This clonotype has only a few counts. The DNA for the CDR3 is TGCGCCAGCAGCTTGTGGGCCGGGACTAGCGGGGGAAAGACCCAGTACTTC. As protein: CASSLWAGTSGGKTQYF. The chain recombines TRBV5-1 with TRBJ2-5, with TRBD2 identical over 14 bases. This CDR3 has 17 residues. Germline V gene data show CDR1 as SGHRS and CDR2 as YFSETQ. Unmatched junction bases numbered 8, after V lost 1 base and J lost 6 bases.

Notes on this clonotype: A much larger clone differs from this one at a single base, so this may be a read error. The gene calls are TRBV29-1 and TRBJ2-1; D call uncertain. V was trimmed by 4 bases and J by 10 bases, leaving 11 bases between them. CDR1 and CDR2 from the germline V gene are SQVTM and ANQGSEA. The CDR3 is 11 residues long. CDR3 amino acids: CSVGRFGEQFF. In nucleotides, the CDR3 is TGCAGCGTTGGTAGGTTTGGGGAGCAGTTCTTC.

The chain is built from TRBV4-3 and TRBJ1-2; D gene uncertain. The CDR3 consists of 17 residues. CDR1 LGHNA and CDR2 YSLEER come from the germline V gene. V lost 2 bases, J lost 7 bases, and 23 bases lay in between. The CDR3 sequence is CASSQKGDPSPTSGYTF. The DNA of the CDR3 is TGCGCCAGCAGCCAAAAAGGAGACCCTAGTCCTACCTCTGGCTACACCTTC.

This rearrangement joins TRBV2 to TRBJ2-7; 12 bases agree with TRBD2. The ends lost 6 bases at V and 4 bases at J; junction bases unmatched: 10. The CDR3 loop spans 16 amino acids. CDR1 SNHLY and CDR2 FYNNEI come from the germline V gene. CDR3: CASSGGTSGPLYEQYF. CDR3 DNA sequence: TGTGCCAGCAGCGGAGGGACTAGCGGGCCCCTGTACGAGCAGTACTTC.

The J gene is TRBJ2-1, the V gene TRBV3-1, with TRBD1 as a possible D gene (6 bases). The CDR3 has 15 residues. The V and J ends lost 1 base and 7 bases respectively, with 14 bases between them. Germline CDR1 and CDR2: LGHDT and YNNKEL (reference sequence). CDR3 coding DNA: TGTGCCAGCAGCCAAGGTCAGGGGATTGGTAATGAGCAGTTCTTC. Translation gives CASSQGQGIGNEQFF.

The chain links TRBV7-3 to TRBJ2-1; D is unresolved. V was clipped by 5 bases and J by 5 bases, with 13 bases between them. CDR1 and CDR2 (germline): SGHTA, FQGTGA. The length of the CDR3 is 14 residues. This CDR3 is CASSVGGSHNEQFF. The DNA for the CDR3 is TGTGCCAGCAGCGTTGGTGGGTCACACAATGAGCAGTTCTTC.

This clonotype is a singleton in its sample. V usage is TRBV6-6 and J usage is TRBJ2-2; no definite D call. From germline, CDR1 is MNHNY and CDR2 SVGAGI (reference sequence). The CDR3 totals 16 residues. Trimming left V 5 bases short and J 2 bases short, with 15 bases between. The CDR3 sequence: CASSRELSLNTGELFF. The CDR3 DNA sequence: TGTGCCAGCAGTAGGGAACTATCATTAAACACCGGGGAGCTGTTTTTT.

This clonotype appeared a few times. This chain connects TRBV3-1 to TRBJ2-5, with D maybe TRBD2 (6 bases). Between the trimmed V and J ends, which lost 8 bases and 11 bases, there was a span of 24 bases. This CDR3 region has 14 residues. Germline V gives CDR1 LGHDT, CDR2 YNNKEL (reference sequence). The CDR3 nucleotides read TGTGCCAGCCGTTTTGCGGGAACGAACAATGAGCAGTACTTC. This gives the protein CASRFAGTNNEQYF.

This chain joins TRBV5-1 and TRBJ2-7, with 9 nucleotides matching TRBD1. Germline loops: CDR1 SGHRS, CDR2 YFSETQ. V shed 0 bases and J 2 bases; nucleotides not matched to a gene: 6. The CDR3 totals 16 residues. CDR3 coding DNA: TGCGCCAGCAGCTTGGGGGACAGGGAAAATCCCTACGAGCAGTACTTC. Amino acids: CASSLGDRENPYEQYF.

The CDR3 protein is CASSPRTANQETQYF. In DNA, the CDR3 is TGTGCCAGCAGCCCTCGGACAGCCAACCAAGAGACCCAGTACTTC. This chain uses TRBV7-7 with TRBJ2-4; D possibly corresponds to TRBD1 (6 bases). Matching the DNA end better, TRBJ2-5 makes the J call doubtful. CDR1 SSHAT and CDR2 FNYEAQ come from the germline V gene (reference sequence). CDR3 length: 15 amino acids.

This clonotype was counted only a few times. The chain recombines TRBV7-9 with TRBJ1-5; 9 bases map to TRBD1. Germline CDR1 is SEHNR and CDR2 is FQNEAQ (reference sequence). This CDR3 has 14 amino acids. V lost 5 bases and J lost 5; bases outside the gene matches: 4. The CDR3 spells CASSPTGGHQPQHF. The DNA of the CDR3 is TGTGCCAGCAGCCCGACAGGGGGTCATCAGCCCCAGCATTTT.

This clonotype was observed a few times. The CDR3 sequence: CASSELGGGKAYEQYF. The CDR3 DNA sequence: TGTGCCAGCAGTGAATTAGGCGGGGGGAAAGCCTACGAGCAGTACTTC. This rearrangement joins TRBV2 to TRBJ2-7, with 8 bases fitting TRBD2. J was trimmed by 2 bases and V by 2 bases; bases with no gene match: 8. CDR3 length equals 16 residues. Germline V gives CDR1 SNHLY, CDR2 FYNNEI.

The rearrangement links TRBV6-6 to TRBJ2-1, with TRBD2 identical over 8 bases. Unmatched junction bases numbered 5, after V lost 5 bases and J lost 2 bases. Germline V gene sequence: CDR1 MNHNY, CDR2 SVGAGI (reference sequence). CDR3 length equals 15 residues. The CDR3 protein is CASSQSGGAYNEQFF. The CDR3 DNA reads as TGTGCCAGCAGTCAAAGCGGGGGAGCCTACAATGAGCAGTTCTTC.

The gene calls are TRBV7-9 and TRBJ1-2; D perhaps matches TRBD1 (6 bases). Germline V gene lookup returns CDR1 SEHNR and CDR2 FQNEAQ (reference sequence). Trimming pared 0 bases from V and 5 bases from J, leaving 16 bases between. This CDR3 is 16 amino acids long. The CDR3 DNA reads as TGTGCCAGCAGCTTAGCTTACAGGGAAGTACAGTATGGCTACACCTTC. Protein: CASSLAYREVQYGYTF.

The chain has TRBV3-1 and TRBJ2-5, with TRBD1 as a possible D gene (5 bases). The tail of the sequence fits TRBJ2-7 better, so the J call may be wrong. The CDR3 loop spans 17 amino acids. The germline V gene has CDR1 LGHDT and CDR2 YNNKEL (reference sequence). CDR3 sequence: CASSQGLKMGQPYEQYF. The DNA for the CDR3 is TGTGCCAGCAGCCAAGGTCTTAAGATGGGGCAGCCCTACGAGCAGTACTTC.

This clonotype was found many times. At one boundary the junction diverges from the germline segment, which might be a read error. The rearrangement joins TRBV7-7 to TRBJ2-5; unclear D gene. The CDR3 runs 13 residues. Germline CDR1 is SSHAT and CDR2 is FNYEAQ (reference sequence). The CDR3: CASSLSLEETQYF. For the CDR3, the DNA is TGTGCTAGCAGCTTAAGCCTAGAAGAGACCCAGTACTTC.

This rearrangement joins TRBV9 to TRBJ2-4; D is unclear. The tail of the sequence fits TRBJ2-7 better, so the J call may be wrong. The germline V gene has CDR1 SGDLS and CDR2 YYNGEE. The CDR3 spans 14 residues. CDR3 DNA: TGTGCCAGCAGCGTAGCTCGACGAATGGGCGAGCAGTACTTC. It is translated as CASSVARRMGEQYF.